This T cell receptor (beta chain) comes out of a study of control samples from healthy donors and cancer patients. Assay: immunoSEQ multiplex PCR; the TCRdb copy retains only in-frame clones and omits some. The sample has 98,000 or so clones, around three quarters seen once. Germline-derived CDR1 and CDR2 are SQVTM and ANQGSEA. This CDR3 contains 13 residues. The V gene lost 4 bases and the J gene lost 2 bases, with 11 bases spanning the gap. This clonotype was sampled from a woman aged 30 to 39 in good health. Specimen: blood. The J gene is TRBJ1-2, the V gene TRBV29-1, with D perhaps matching TRBD1 (6 bases). CDR3 coding DNA: TGCAGCGTTGGCCGGACAGAAAACTATGGCTACACCTTC. This codes for CSVGRTENYGYTF.